The 22 T cell receptor beta chains in this list originate from one sample, sequenced in a study of T cells after yellow fever vaccination. TCRdb reprocessed the 5' RACE reads with MiXCR, giving one entry per CDR3 protein. The repertoire holds about 350,000 distinct CDR3 sequences, with about 4% as singletons. The sequences come from PBMCs, collected 5 days after the yellow fever booster vaccination. These TCRs come from a man between 18 and 29 years old who received the YFV17D yellow fever vaccine.

This clonotype turned up a few times. Here the CDR3 reads CASSFDSIGEQYF. As DNA, the CDR3 is TGCGCCAGCAGCTTCGACAGCATCGGCGAGCAGTACTTC. This chain joins TRBV5-1 and TRBJ2-7; D might be TRBD1 (5 bases). Trimming stripped 2 bases from V and 6 bases from J, with 12 bases between. The CDR3 has 13 residues. In germline, CDR1 is SGHRS, CDR2 YFSETQ.

In this sample, this clonotype turned up a few times. The rearrangement uses TRBV18 and TRBJ2-3; D is unclear. Germline CDR1 reads KGHSH; CDR2 reads LQKENI. Trimming shortened V by 5 bases and J by 7 bases, and 10 bases separated the two germline ends. The CDR3 runs to 12 residues. CDR3 residues: CASSSLAHTQYF. The DNA for the CDR3 is TGTGCCAGCTCAAGTCTGGCTCATACGCAGTATTTT.

This clonotype showed up many times. Here the CDR3 DNA reads TGCAGTGGAACGACAGACAACACTGAAGCTTTCTTT. This gives the protein CSGTTDNTEAFF. The chain carries TRBV20-1 and TRBJ1-1; TRBD1 is a possible D gene (5 bases). Per the germline V gene, CDR1 is DFQATT and CDR2 is SNEGSKA (reference sequence). The V gene lost 7 bases and the J gene lost 2 bases, with 11 bases spanning the gap. The CDR3 spans 12 residues.

The V gene is TRBV12-3 or TRBV12-4, the J gene TRBJ2-7, with D perhaps assigned TRBD1 or TRBD2 (5 bases each). Trimming removed 5 bases from V and 0 bases from J, with 17 bases in between. This CDR3 contains 16 residues. The CDR3 nucleotides are TGTGCCAGCAGTCCACCCGGGACCGCTAGCTCCTACGAGCAGTACTTC. Amino acid sequence: CASSPPGTASSYEQYF.

This clonotype showed up just once. Being one base from a much bigger clone, this may be a read error. The final CDR3 position lacks the conserved phenylalanine or tryptophan, pointing to a likely read error. The chain uses TRBV29-1 and TRBJ1-2, with D possibly TRBD1 on 6 matching bases. Per the germline V gene, CDR1 is SQVTM and CDR2 is ANQGSEA. V was shortened by 7 bases and J by 7 bases, with 16 bases between the two germline ends. CDR3 length: 12 residues. The CDR3 DNA is TGCAGCGGCCTACAGGGCCCTAGTGGCTACACCATC. Its translation is CSGLQGPSGYTI.

The chain couples TRBV7-2 to TRBJ1-2; D call uncertain. The CDR3 consists of 13 residues. V was trimmed by 5 bases and J by 3 bases, leaving 10 bases between them. From germline, CDR1 is SGHTA and CDR2 FQGNSA. The CDR3 sequence: CASSPRFYYGYTF. The CDR3 coding sequence is TGTGCCAGCAGCCCCCGTTTTTACTATGGCTACACCTTC.

This clonotype showed up just a few times. The genes are TRBV9 and TRBJ1-1; TRBD1 might be the D (5 bases). Trimming removed 3 bases at V and 4 bases at J, with 10 bases between. The CDR3 runs 13 residues. The germline V gene encodes CDR1 SGDLS and CDR2 YYNGEE. As DNA, the CDR3 is TGTGCCAGCAGCGCGTGGGGGGGCACTGAAGCTTTCTTT. Translation: CASSAWGGTEAFF.

This clonotype showed up just a few times. The chain couples TRBV7-8 to TRBJ1-2; D gene unclear. Germline-derived CDR1 and CDR2 are SGHVS and FQNEAQ. This CDR3 contains 15 residues. V was shortened by 1 base and J by 7 bases, with 16 bases between the two germline ends. The chain's CDR3 is CASSLDETVRGGYTF. In DNA, the CDR3 is TGTGCCAGCAGCTTAGATGAAACCGTTCGTGGTGGCTACACCTTC. Variable domain in full (rest from reference TRBV7-8 and TRBJ1-2): GAGVSQSPRYKVAKRGQDVALRCDPISGHVSLFWYQQALGQGPEFLTYFQNEAQLDKSGLPSDRFFAERPEGSVSTLKIQRTQQEDSAVYLCASSLDETVRGGYTFGSGTRLTVV.

This clonotype was counted between two and nine times. The V call is TRBV27, the J call TRBJ2-4, with D perhaps TRBD1 or TRBD2 (5 bases each). V was clipped by 5 bases and J by 2 bases, with 13 bases between them. The CDR3 consists of 15 residues. Germline V gene data show CDR1 as MNHEY and CDR2 as SMNVEV (reference sequence). CDR3: CASSPPGRSKNIQYF. CDR3 coding DNA: TGTGCCAGCAGTCCCCCGGGGCGGTCCAAAAACATTCAGTACTTC.

This clonotype occurred many times. The V call is TRBV7-8, the J call TRBJ2-1; D is undetermined. Germline CDR1 SGHVS, CDR2 FQNEAQ. The CDR3 extends over 12 amino acids. Trimming removed 5 bases from V and 4 bases from J, with 6 bases in between. The CDR3, as DNA: TGTGCCAGCAGCCTCTATTACAATGAGCAGTTCTTC. Amino acid sequence: CASSLYYNEQFF.

This clonotype was detected many times. The chain recombines TRBV6-6 with TRBJ1-6; a possible D gene is TRBD1 (6 bases). V lost 4 bases to trimming and J lost 7 bases, with 8 bases between them. CDR1 is MNHNY and CDR2 is SVGAGI in the germline V gene (reference sequence). This CDR3 region has 13 residues. CDR3 in amino acids: CASSSGANSPLHF. The CDR3 DNA sequence: TGTGCCAGCAGTTCAGGGGCAAATTCACCCCTCCACTTT.

The chain recombines TRBV6-5 with TRBJ1-1, with TRBD1 matching 8 bases. The trim removed 3 bases at V and 1 base at J, leaving 4 bases unmatched. CDR1 and CDR2 from the germline V gene are MNHEY and SVGAGI. This CDR3 contains 15 residues. CDR3 sequence (DNA): TGTGCCAGCAGTTATCAGGGGGCTGGGAACACTGAAGCTTTCTTT. This codes for CASSYQGAGNTEAFF.

A few counts support this clonotype. The CDR3 loop reads CSSRTGMNTEAFF. In DNA, the CDR3 is TGCAGCTCCAGAACGGGAATGAACACTGAAGCTTTCTTT. The chain links TRBV29-1 to TRBJ1-1; D gene uncertain. With 8 bases removed from V and 0 bases from J, the gap between germline ends came to 13 bases. This CDR3 contains 13 residues. From germline, CDR1 is SQVTM and CDR2 ANQGSEA.

The V and J genes are TRBV10-3 and TRBJ1-2; 10 positions agree with TRBD1. This CDR3 spans 16 amino acids. Germline CDR1 and CDR2: ENHRY and SYGVKD. The V segment lost 4 bases and the J segment 4 bases; nucleotides outside the gene matches: 9. This CDR3 is CAISGDRGRVGYGYTF. As DNA, the CDR3 is TGTGCCATCAGTGGGGACAGGGGACGGGTTGGCTATGGCTACACCTTC.

This clonotype was seen many times. The chain employs TRBV5-1 and TRBJ2-5; D is unresolved. The V end lost 3 bases, the J end lost 1 base, and 13 bases lay between the germline ends. Germline V CDR1 and CDR2: SGHRS, YFSETQ. The CDR3 loop spans 15 amino acids. For the CDR3, the DNA is TGCGCCAGCAGCTATGTGATGCTTTTCCAAGAGACCCAGTACTTC. Its translation is CASSYVMLFQETQYF.

This clonotype was counted between two and nine times. The V call is TRBV19, the J call TRBJ2-5; D call uncertain. CDR1 is LNHDA, CDR2 SQIVND, per germline (reference sequence). Trimming cost V 2 bases and J 5 bases, with 21 bases left between them. This CDR3 is 17 amino acids long. CDR3 DNA sequence: TGTGCCAGTAGTATATTACCGGCGGCAGCCAATCTGGAGACCCAGTACTTC. It yields the protein CASSILPAAANLETQYF.

This clonotype was seen a few times. This chain joins TRBV7-2 and TRBJ1-2, with 7 bases matching TRBD1. The CDR3 has 15 residues. The V segment lost 5 bases and the J segment 4 bases; nucleotides outside the gene matches: 10. CDR1 is SGHTA, CDR2 FQGNSA, per germline. Written as DNA, the CDR3 is TGTGCCAGCAGCCCCTCGCAGGACAGGAGCTATGGCTACACCTTC. Its protein is CASSPSQDRSYGYTF.

This clonotype was detected a few times. The rearrangement uses TRBV6-2 or TRBV6-3 and TRBJ2-3; 13 bases are shared with TRBD2. The CDR3 covers 19 residues. The junction had 11 bases not matched to a gene; V was cut back by 5 bases and J by 0 bases. Germline CDR1 and CDR2: MNHEY and SVGEGT. The CDR3 sequence: CASSHRTSGGESSTDTQYF. The CDR3 DNA reads as TGTGCCAGCAGTCATAGGACTAGCGGGGGCGAGTCTAGCACAGATACGCAGTATTTT.

The chain joins TRBV24-1 to TRBJ1-3, with 7 bases matching TRBD1. The CDR3 covers 13 residues. Germline V gives CDR1 KGHDR, CDR2 SFDVKD. V shed 10 bases, J shed 3 bases, and the junction held 5 bases outside the gene matches. The CDR3 nucleotides are TGTGCCACAACCGGGACAGATGGAAACACCATATATTTT. This gives the protein CATTGTDGNTIYF.

This clonotype was seen more than once but under ten times. The chain is built from TRBV28 and TRBJ2-7, with TRBD1 identical over 7 bases. The CDR3 is 15 residues long. Germline assignment: CDR1 MDHEN and CDR2 SYDVKM. V lost 6 bases to trimming and J lost 0 bases; unmatched junction nucleotides: 8. The CDR3: CASSLDRENSYEQYV. The CDR3 bases are TGTGCCAGCAGCCTCGACAGGGAAAACTCCTACGAGCAGTACGTC.

The chain carries TRBV5-1 and TRBJ2-2, with D perhaps being TRBD1 or TRBD2 (5 bases each). Per germline, CDR1 SGHRS and CDR2 YFSETQ. The CDR3 loop spans 12 amino acids. The V end was cut by 4 bases, the J end by 7 bases, with 8 bases between. CDR3 loop: CASSQGVGELFF. The CDR3 bases are TGCGCCAGCAGCCAGGGAGTCGGGGAGCTGTTTTTT.

This clonotype has just a few counts. This chain links TRBV12-3 or TRBV12-4 with TRBJ1-1; D is undetermined. The V and J ends lost 3 bases and 6 bases respectively, with 8 bases between them. The CDR3 spans 12 residues. CDR3 sequence reads: CASSFRSPEAFF. The CDR3 bases are TGTGCCAGCAGTTTCAGGTCCCCTGAAGCTTTCTTT.